This section outlines one TCR beta chain sequence together with its context. This sample was included in a study of blood T cell repertoires in COVID-19. Study information: Samples of COVID-19 (acute and convalescent) were obtained from the United States, Italy and Spain.

The trim removed 5 bases at V and 3 bases at J, leaving 4 bases unmatched. The CDR3 is made up of 16 amino acids. The germline CDR1 and CDR2 sequences are LGHNA and YNFKEQ. Sequenced by immunoSEQ multiplex PCR; TCRdb stores in-frame clones only, minus some. The sample has more than 85,000 clones; about 88% are singletons. Sample: peripheral blood. The receptor was isolated from a woman in her fifties or sixties with acute or convalescent COVID-19. The V and J genes are TRBV4-2 and TRBJ2-3, with 14 bases fitting TRBD2. The CDR3 reads CASSEGLAGGTDTQYF. Written as DNA, the CDR3 is TGTGCCAGCAGCGAAGGACTAGCGGGGGGAACAGATACGCAGTATTTT.